The 2 T cell receptor beta chains reported below all come from one sample, sequenced in a study of CDR3 diversity in severe acne. TCRdb itself ran the PCR reads through MiXCR, one entry per CDR3 protein. The sample records about 90,000 distinct CDR3 sequences, 45% to 55% being singletons. The specimen sequenced was blood. The receptors originated from a male donor in good health, serving as a control.

This clonotype was picked up many times. V is TRBV24-1 and J is TRBJ2-1; 10 bases align to TRBD2. Germline values: CDR1 KGHDR, CDR2 SFDVKD. J was trimmed by 8 bases and V by 3 bases; bases with no gene match: 6. The CDR3 covers 15 residues. CDR3 coding DNA: TGTGCCACCAGTGATCTAGCGGGAGCCAGCGATGAGCAGTTCTTC. Translated: CATSDLAGASDEQFF.

The rearrangement uses TRBV25-1 and TRBJ2-2; D gene unclear. Per germline, CDR1 MGHDK and CDR2 SYGVNS. Between the trimmed V and J ends, which lost 6 bases and 1 base, there was a span of 9 bases. The CDR3 is made up of 14 amino acids. CDR3 region: CASRAPRNTGELFF. DNA for the CDR3: TGTGCCAGCAGGGCCCCAAGGAACACCGGGGAGCTGTTTTTT.